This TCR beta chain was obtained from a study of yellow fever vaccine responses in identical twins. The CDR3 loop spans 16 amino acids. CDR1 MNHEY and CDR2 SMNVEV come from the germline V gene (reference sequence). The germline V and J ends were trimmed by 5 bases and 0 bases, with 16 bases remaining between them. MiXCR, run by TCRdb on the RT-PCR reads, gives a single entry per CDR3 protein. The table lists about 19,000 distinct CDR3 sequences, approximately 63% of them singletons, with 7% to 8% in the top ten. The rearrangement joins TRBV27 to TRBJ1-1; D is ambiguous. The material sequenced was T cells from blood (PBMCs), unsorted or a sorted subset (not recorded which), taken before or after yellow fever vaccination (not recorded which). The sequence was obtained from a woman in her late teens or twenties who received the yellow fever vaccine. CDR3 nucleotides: TGTGCCAGCAGTCCCGGTCCAGCCAATGTGAACACTGAAGCTTTCTTT. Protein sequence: CASSPGPANVNTEAFF.